The 22 T cell receptor beta chains below come from one sample, sequenced in a study of blood T cells in healthy people across ages. Primed by a sample-barcoded 5' primer and a J-beta primer mix, a second PCR proceeded for 7 to 11 cycles. Using its own MiXCR run on the 5' RACE reads, TCRdb lists one record per CDR3 protein. The profile shows about 1.8 million distinct CDR3 sequences, around 48% of them singletons. The specimen was blood. These receptors were taken from a woman aged 40 to 50 in good health.

In regard to this clonotype: At one of its ends the junction is not consistent with the germline gene, which may arise from a read error. The chain uses TRBV7-7 and TRBJ2-3, with TRBD1 matching over 8 bases. Germline assignment: CDR1 SSHAT and CDR2 FNYEAQ (reference sequence). The CDR3 contains 16 residues. The CDR3 spells CASSLGGQASTDTQYF. For the CDR3, the DNA is TGTGCTAGCAGCTTAGGGGGACAGGCTAGCACAGATACGCAGTATTTT.

This chain uses TRBV3-1 with TRBJ2-3; 7 nucleotides match TRBD1. This CDR3 region has 15 residues. V lost 4 bases, J lost 0 bases, and 4 bases stayed unmatched. Germline CDR1 is LGHDT and CDR2 is YNNKEL (reference sequence). CDR3 region: CASSRTGESTDTQYF. The CDR3, as DNA: TGTGCCAGCAGCCGTACAGGGGAAAGCACAGATACGCAGTATTTT.

This chain links TRBV12-3 or TRBV12-4 with TRBJ2-3; tentatively, D is TRBD1 or TRBD2 (6 bases each). This CDR3 comprises 18 residues. Trimming took off 5 bases at V and 0 bases at J, with 21 bases between the two ends. CDR3 in amino acids: CASSPFKGGSLSTDTQYF. The DNA for the CDR3 is TGTGCCAGCAGTCCGTTTAAGGGGGGCAGTTTAAGCACAGATACGCAGTATTTT.

The V gene is TRBV9, the J gene TRBJ2-5, with D possibly called TRBD1 or TRBD2 (5 bases each). V dropped 0 bases and J dropped 3 bases, with 9 bases sitting between them. Germline V gene lookup returns CDR1 SGDLS and CDR2 YYNGEE. This CDR3 spans 14 amino acids. CDR3 in amino acids: CASSVAGTKETQYF. Written as DNA, the CDR3 is TGTGCCAGCAGCGTAGCCGGGACGAAAGAGACCCAGTACTTC.

The chain recombines TRBV7-2 with TRBJ2-5; D may be TRBD2 (6 bases). V was clipped by 5 bases and J by 7 bases, with 11 bases between them. Germline CDR1 SGHTA, CDR2 FQGNSA. This CDR3 region has 12 residues. The CDR3 sequence is CASSPSEGTQYF. The CDR3 coding sequence is TGTGCCAGCAGCCCCTCGGAGGGGACCCAGTACTTC.

The CDR3 DNA is TGTGCCAGCAGCTTAAGGGACAGGGGGGAGACCCAGTTCTTC. Amino acids: CASSLRDRGETQFF. The rearrangement joins TRBV7-8 to TRBJ2-1, with 11 bases matching TRBD1. CDR1 and CDR2 (germline): SGHVS, FQNEAQ. The CDR3 spans 14 residues. The trim removed 2 bases at V and 13 bases at J, leaving 7 bases unmatched.

The rearrangement links TRBV20-1 to TRBJ2-3; D may be TRBD1 or TRBD2 (5 bases each). Germline values: CDR1 DFQATT, CDR2 SNEGSKA (reference sequence). With 6 bases removed from V and 4 bases from J, the gap between germline ends came to 14 bases. The CDR3 consists of 13 residues. This chain's CDR3 is CSASTGAPDTQYF. The CDR3 coding sequence is TGCAGTGCAAGTACCGGGGCCCCAGATACGCAGTATTTT.

The chain recombines TRBV20-1 with TRBJ2-2, with TRBD2 as a possible D gene (5 bases). The CDR3 extends over 15 amino acids. Between the trimmed V and J ends, which lost 5 bases and 4 bases, there was a span of 17 bases. The germline V gene has CDR1 DFQATT and CDR2 SNEGSKA (reference sequence). CDR3 region: CSAPRTQTSTGELFF. CDR3 DNA: TGCAGTGCTCCAAGGACTCAAACTAGCACCGGGGAGCTGTTTTTT.

This clonotype occurred a few times. V gene TRBV12-3 or TRBV12-4 combines with J gene TRBJ2-5; TRBD1 is a possible D gene (6 bases). The CDR3 is made up of 14 amino acids. V lost 2 bases and J lost 5, with 12 bases in between. CDR3 in amino acids: CASSLHRETETQYF. The CDR3 nucleotides are TGTGCCAGCAGTTTACACAGGGAGACGGAGACCCAGTACTTC.

Only a few counts were recorded for this clonotype. This chain uses TRBV4-2 with TRBJ2-5; TRBD1 matches 11 bases. The J call is doubtful: the DNA matches TRBJ2-7 better. The germline gives CDR1 LGHNA, CDR2 YNFKEQ. The CDR3 sequence is 18 residues long. The CDR3 is CASSQDPKGTGGLYEQYF. The CDR3 nucleotides are TGTGCCAGCAGCCAAGACCCCAAAGGGACAGGGGGTCTCTACGAGCAGTACTTC.

This chain connects TRBV9 to TRBJ2-2; D is undetermined. The germline CDR1 and CDR2 sequences are SGDLS and YYNGEE. This CDR3 spans 13 amino acids. Trimming took off 3 bases at V and 2 bases at J, with 5 bases between the two ends. The CDR3 region is CASSGSNTGELFF. The CDR3 DNA reads TGTGCCAGCAGCGGGAGTAACACCGGGGAGCTGTTTTTT.

Of note for this clonotype: One end of the junction does not line up with germline, which may come from a read error. The V and J genes are TRBV20-1 and TRBJ2-7; 7 positions match TRBD1. Germline CDR1 reads DFQATT; CDR2 reads SNEGSKA (reference sequence). This CDR3 is 15 amino acids long. The CDR3 sequence is CSARGTGQSLYEQYF. In DNA, the CDR3 is TGCAGTGCCAGAGGTACGGGACAGTCCCTCTACGAGCAGTACTTC.

This chain links TRBV6-5 with TRBJ1-6; the D is unclear. CDR1 MNHEY and CDR2 SVGAGI come from the germline V gene. This CDR3 is built from 16 residues. Trimming shortened V by 6 bases and J by 0 bases, and 12 bases separated the two germline ends. The CDR3 nucleotides are TGTGCCAGCAGGCGTGCTTCTAGCTCCTATAATTCACCCCTCCACTTT. Residues: CASRRASSSYNSPLHF.

This clonotype occurred a few times. The rearrangement links TRBV27 to TRBJ2-7; 8 nucleotides match TRBD2. With V trimmed by 3 bases and J by 3 bases, 4 bases remained unmatched. Germline lookup yields CDR1 MNHEY and CDR2 SMNVEV (reference sequence). The CDR3 consists of 14 residues. The CDR3 DNA reads as TGTGCCAGCAGTTTGGCAGCGGGGGTCTACGAGCAGTACTTC. It is translated as CASSLAAGVYEQYF.

The chain joins TRBV20-1 to TRBJ2-6; 7 bases line up with TRBD1. V dropped 6 bases and J dropped 0; count of bases not matched to a gene: 11. CDR3 length: 17 residues. Germline CDR1 is DFQATT and CDR2 is SNEGSKA (reference sequence). The CDR3 sequence: CSANGQDALSGANVLTF. The CDR3 DNA reads as TGCAGTGCGAACGGACAGGACGCACTCTCTGGGGCCAACGTCCTGACTTTC.

The chain links TRBV6-2 or TRBV6-3 to TRBJ1-5, with D uncertain. Germline CDR1 and CDR2: MNHEY and SVGEGT. The CDR3 runs 16 residues. Trimming shortened V by 6 bases and J by 1 base, and 16 bases separated the two germline ends. The CDR3 bases are TGTGCCAGCAGCCGCCTGGGCAGTCGGAGCAATCAGCCCCAGCATTTT. Protein: CASSRLGSRSNQPQHF.

The chain is built from TRBV4-3 and TRBJ2-1; a possible D gene is TRBD2 (6 bases). The CDR3 is made up of 16 amino acids. Trimming removed 4 bases from V and 0 bases from J, with 13 bases in between. CDR1 is LGHNA and CDR2 is YSLEER in the germline V gene. The CDR3 sequence is CASSPERGSSYNEQFF. The CDR3 nucleotides are TGCGCCAGCAGCCCGGAACGGGGGAGCTCCTACAATGAGCAGTTCTTC.

The chain joins TRBV11-2 to TRBJ2-7, with TRBD1 as a possible D gene (5 bases). Germline CDR1 SGHAT, CDR2 FQNNGV. Trimming stripped 1 base from V and 4 bases from J, with 20 bases between. CDR3 length: 17 residues. The CDR3 DNA sequence: TGTGCCAGCAGCTTAGCAGACAGACGGATTGGGGCATACGAGCAGTACTTC. It encodes CASSLADRRIGAYEQYF.

Only one count was recorded for this clonotype. This chain links TRBV20-1 with TRBJ2-3; no definite D call. In germline, CDR1 is DFQATT, CDR2 SNEGSKA (reference sequence). V lost 5 bases and J lost 0, with 15 bases in between. The CDR3 is 15 amino acids. The CDR3 region has the DNA TGCAGTGCTTCCTCGGCCGGCTCTAGCACAGATACGCAGTATTTT. This gives the protein CSASSAGSSTDTQYF.

The chain recombines TRBV21-1 with TRBJ2-1. TRBV21-1 is listed as a pseudogene. The CDR3 has 14 residues. CDR3 region: CASSKALSYNEQFF. The CDR3 region has the DNA TGTGCCAGCAGCAAAGCGCTATCCTACAATGAGCAGTTCTTC.

The CDR3 sequence is CASSEGQYHEQFF. The CDR3 region has the DNA TGTGCCAGCAGTGAAGGACAGTACCATGAGCAGTTCTTC. V and J are TRBV6-1 and TRBJ2-1; D may be TRBD1 (5 bases). CDR1 and CDR2 (germline): MNHNS, SASEGT. Trimming removed 1 base at V and 8 bases at J, with 9 bases between. CDR3 length: 13 amino acids.

The chain joins TRBV7-3 to TRBJ2-1; 9 bases line up with TRBD1. CDR1 and CDR2 from the germline V gene are SGHTA and FQGTGA. The CDR3 is 17 amino acids. The V gene end was trimmed by 3 bases and the J gene end by 1 base; junction bases not matched to a gene: 7. CDR3 protein: CASSLGGGTGSYNEQFF. CDR3 bases: TGTGCCAGCAGCTTGGGGGGGGGGACAGGGTCCTACAATGAGCAGTTCTTC.